This T cell receptor (beta chain) comes out of a study of post-analysis software for immune sequencing data. Study-wide results and limits: Comparison of patients with controls showed about 5 TRBV segments more frequent in patients, TRBV5-6, TRBV5-1 and TRBV20-1 among them.

V gave up 1 base and J gave up 0 bases, with 12 bases separating them. The CDR3 contains 16 residues. The germline CDR1 and CDR2 sequences are SGHVS and FQNEAQ. On this clonotype: Its antigen is currently unknown.

cDNA libraries for TCR beta contained unique molecular identifiers. TCRdb fed the PCR reads into MiXCR, producing one record per CDR3 protein. The repertoire holds 700,000 to 800,000 distinct CDR3 sequences, with 25% to 30% as singletons. Sequencing input: blood. The sequence was collected from a girl aged 10 to 17 with multiple sclerosis. The chain carries TRBV7-8 and TRBJ1-2; D is uncertain. CDR3: CASSLDFALANYGYTF. The CDR3 DNA is TGTGCCAGCAGCTTAGATTTCGCGTTAGCTAACTATGGCTACACCTTC.